The sequence of this T cell receptor (beta chain) was determined in a study of T cell clones after liver transplantation. Whole-study context: Post-transplant blood was tracked for graft-donor-reactive T cell clones identified in a pre-transplant mixed lymphocyte reaction.

CDR1 and CDR2 from the germline V gene are SGHTA and FQGTGA. J was trimmed by 3 bases and V by 2 bases; bases with no gene match: 3. This CDR3 contains 15 residues. Sorting of unstimulated PBMCs yielded separate CD3+CD4+ and CD3+CD8+ fractions. The method was immunoSEQ multiplex PCR; TCRdb's version includes in-frame clones alone and lacks a portion of them. The sample records around 100,000 clones, 80% to 90% being singletons. The sequence was collected from a human patient who received a liver transplant. A subset of T cells may come from the graft donor. The chain has TRBV7-3 and TRBJ2-7, with 11 bases fitting TRBD1. The sequences come from CD4+ T cells from blood, collected approximately 43 months after liver transplant. The CDR3 protein is CASSLSGQGGYEQYF. The DNA for the CDR3 is TGTGCCAGCAGCTTATCGGGACAGGGGGGCTACGAGCAGTACTTC.